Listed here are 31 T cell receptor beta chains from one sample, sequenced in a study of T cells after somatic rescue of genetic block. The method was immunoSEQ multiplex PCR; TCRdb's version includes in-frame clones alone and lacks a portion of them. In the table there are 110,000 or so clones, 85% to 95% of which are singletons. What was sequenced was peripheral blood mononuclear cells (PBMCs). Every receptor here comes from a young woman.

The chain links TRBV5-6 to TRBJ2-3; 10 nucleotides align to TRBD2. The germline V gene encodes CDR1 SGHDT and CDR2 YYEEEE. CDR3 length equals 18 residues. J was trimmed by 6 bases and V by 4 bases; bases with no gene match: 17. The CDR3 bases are TGTGCCAGCAGCCCGAGGTGGGGACTAGCGAGCTTGGGGGATACGCAGTATTTT. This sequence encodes CASSPRWGLASLGDTQYF.

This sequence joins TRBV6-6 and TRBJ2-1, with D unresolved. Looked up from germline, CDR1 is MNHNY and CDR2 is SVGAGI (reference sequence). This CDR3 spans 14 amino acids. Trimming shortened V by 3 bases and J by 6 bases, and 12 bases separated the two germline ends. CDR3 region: CASSYLNPGNEQFF. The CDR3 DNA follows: TGTGCCAGCAGTTATTTGAACCCAGGCAATGAGCAGTTCTTC.

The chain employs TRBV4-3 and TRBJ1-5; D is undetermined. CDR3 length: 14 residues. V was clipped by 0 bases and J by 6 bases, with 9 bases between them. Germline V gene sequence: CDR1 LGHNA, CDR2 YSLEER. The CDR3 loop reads CASSQEVLGQPQHF. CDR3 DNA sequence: TGCGCCAGCAGCCAAGAGGTATTAGGTCAGCCCCAGCATTTT.

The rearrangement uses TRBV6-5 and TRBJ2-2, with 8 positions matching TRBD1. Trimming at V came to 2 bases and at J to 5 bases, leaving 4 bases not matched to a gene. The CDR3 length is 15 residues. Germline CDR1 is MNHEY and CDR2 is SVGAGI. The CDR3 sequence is CASSYLGTGTGELFF. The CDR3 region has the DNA TGTGCCAGCAGTTACCTCGGGACAGGTACCGGGGAGCTGTTTTTT.

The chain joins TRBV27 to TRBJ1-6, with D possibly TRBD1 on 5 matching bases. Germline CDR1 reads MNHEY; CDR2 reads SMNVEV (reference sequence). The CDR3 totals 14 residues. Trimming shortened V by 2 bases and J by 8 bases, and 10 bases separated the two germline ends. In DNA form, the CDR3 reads TGTGCCAGCAGTTTACAGGGAGGCCATTCACCCCTCCACTTT. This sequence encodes CASSLQGGHSPLHF.

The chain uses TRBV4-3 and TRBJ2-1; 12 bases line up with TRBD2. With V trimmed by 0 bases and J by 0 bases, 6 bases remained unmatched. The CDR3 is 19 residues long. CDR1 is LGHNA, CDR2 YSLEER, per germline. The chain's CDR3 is CASSQEVASGGASYNEQFF. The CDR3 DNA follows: TGCGCCAGCAGCCAAGAGGTGGCTAGCGGGGGGGCCTCCTACAATGAGCAGTTCTTC.

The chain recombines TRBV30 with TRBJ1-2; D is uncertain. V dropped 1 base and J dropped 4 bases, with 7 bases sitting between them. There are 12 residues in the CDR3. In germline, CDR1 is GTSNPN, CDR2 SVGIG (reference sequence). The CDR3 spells CAWSGTAYGYTF. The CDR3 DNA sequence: TGTGCCTGGAGTGGAACAGCCTATGGCTACACCTTC.

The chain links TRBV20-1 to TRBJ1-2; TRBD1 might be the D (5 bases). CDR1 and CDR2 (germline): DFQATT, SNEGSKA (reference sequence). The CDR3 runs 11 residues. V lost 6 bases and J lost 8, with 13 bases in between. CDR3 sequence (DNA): TGCAGTGCCTCGGGAGGGGTAGGCTACACCTTC. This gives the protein CSASGGVGYTF.

CDR3 protein: CASSLLGLRETQYF. CDR3 bases: TGCGCCAGCAGCTTATTGGGCCTCCGAGAGACCCAGTACTTC. V gene TRBV5-1 combines with J gene TRBJ2-5; D is uncertain. Germline V lookup: CDR1 SGHRS, CDR2 YFSETQ. This CDR3 is 14 amino acids long. The V gene lost 2 bases and the J gene lost 4 bases, with 12 bases spanning the gap.

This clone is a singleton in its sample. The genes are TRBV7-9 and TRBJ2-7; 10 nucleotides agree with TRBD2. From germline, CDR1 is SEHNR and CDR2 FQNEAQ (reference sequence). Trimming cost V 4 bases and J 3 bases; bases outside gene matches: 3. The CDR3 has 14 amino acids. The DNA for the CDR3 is TGTGCCAGCAGCTATACTAGCGGGGACTACGAGCAGTACTTC. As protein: CASSYTSGDYEQYF. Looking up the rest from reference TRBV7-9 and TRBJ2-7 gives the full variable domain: DTGVSQNPRHKITKRGQNVTFRCDPISEHNRLYWYRQTLGQGPEFLTYFQNEAQLEKSRLLSDRFSAERPKGSFSTLEIQRTEQGDSAMYLCASSYTSGDYEQYFGPGTRLTVT.

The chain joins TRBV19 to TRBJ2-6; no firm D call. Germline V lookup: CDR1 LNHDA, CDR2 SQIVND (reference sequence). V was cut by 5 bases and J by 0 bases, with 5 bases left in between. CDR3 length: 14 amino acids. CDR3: CASSESSGANVLTF. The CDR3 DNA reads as TGTGCCAGTAGTGAGAGCTCTGGGGCCAACGTCCTGACTTTC.

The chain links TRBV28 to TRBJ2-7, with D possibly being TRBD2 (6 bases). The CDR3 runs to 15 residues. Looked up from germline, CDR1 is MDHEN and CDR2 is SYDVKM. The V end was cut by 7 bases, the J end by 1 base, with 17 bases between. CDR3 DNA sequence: TGTGCCAGCACGGCCTCTGGGACTGCGTCCTACGAGCAGTACTTC. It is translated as CASTASGTASYEQYF.

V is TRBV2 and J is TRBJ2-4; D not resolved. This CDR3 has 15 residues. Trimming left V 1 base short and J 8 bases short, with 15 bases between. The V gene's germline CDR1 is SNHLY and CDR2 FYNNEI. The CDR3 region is CASSEEGRLVDIQYF. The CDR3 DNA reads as TGTGCCAGCAGTGAAGAGGGCCGGCTTGTGGACATTCAGTACTTC.

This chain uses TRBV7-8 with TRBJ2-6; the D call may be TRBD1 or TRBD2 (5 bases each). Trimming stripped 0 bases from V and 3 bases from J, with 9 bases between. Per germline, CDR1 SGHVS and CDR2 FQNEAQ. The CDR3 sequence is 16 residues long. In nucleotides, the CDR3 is TGTGCCAGCAGCTTAGCAGGGGCGGGTGGGGCCAACGTCCTGACTTTC. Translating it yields CASSLAGAGGANVLTF.

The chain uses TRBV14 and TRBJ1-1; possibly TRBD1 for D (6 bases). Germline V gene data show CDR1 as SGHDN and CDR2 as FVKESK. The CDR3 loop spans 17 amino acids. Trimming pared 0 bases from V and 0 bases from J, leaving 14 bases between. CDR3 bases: TGTGCCAGCAGCCAAGATTTAGGTCGGACAGTGAACACTGAAGCTTTCTTT. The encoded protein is CASSQDLGRTVNTEAFF.

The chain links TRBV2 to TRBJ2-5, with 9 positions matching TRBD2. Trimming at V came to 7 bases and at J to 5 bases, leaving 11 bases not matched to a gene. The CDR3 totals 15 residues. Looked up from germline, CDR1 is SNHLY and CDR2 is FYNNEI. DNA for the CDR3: TGTGCCAGCAACCAGAAACGCGGGGGGGGTGAGACCCAGTACTTC. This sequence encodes CASNQKRGGGETQYF.

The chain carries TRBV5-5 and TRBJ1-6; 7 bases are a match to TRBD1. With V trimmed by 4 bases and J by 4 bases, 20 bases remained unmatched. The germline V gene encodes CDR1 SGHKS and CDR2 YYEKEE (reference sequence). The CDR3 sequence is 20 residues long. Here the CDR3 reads CASSLISAPGTADYNSPLHF. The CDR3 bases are TGTGCCAGCAGCCTCATATCGGCCCCGGGGACAGCTGATTATAATTCACCCCTCCACTTT.

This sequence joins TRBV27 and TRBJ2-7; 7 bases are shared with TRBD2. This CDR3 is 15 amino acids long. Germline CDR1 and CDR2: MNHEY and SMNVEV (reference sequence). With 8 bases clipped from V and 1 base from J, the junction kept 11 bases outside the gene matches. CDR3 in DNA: TGTGCCAGCCGTTCCAGCGGGGTGGCGTCCTACGAGCAGTACTTC. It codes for CASRSSGVASYEQYF.

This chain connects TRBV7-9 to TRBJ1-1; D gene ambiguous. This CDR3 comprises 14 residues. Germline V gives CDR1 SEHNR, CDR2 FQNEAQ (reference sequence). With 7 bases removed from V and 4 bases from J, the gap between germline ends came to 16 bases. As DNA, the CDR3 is TGTGCCAGCAAGGAATCGGGCGAGAGCACTGAAGCTTTCTTT. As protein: CASKESGESTEAFF.

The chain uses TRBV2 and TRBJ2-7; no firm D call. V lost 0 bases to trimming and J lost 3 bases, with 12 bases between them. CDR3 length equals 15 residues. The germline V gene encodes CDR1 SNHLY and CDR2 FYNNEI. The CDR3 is CASSEALGQVYEQYF. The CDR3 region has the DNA TGTGCCAGCAGTGAAGCGCTCGGCCAGGTCTACGAGCAGTACTTC.

The CDR3 is CASSVEGTSGYNEQFF. The CDR3, as DNA: TGTGCCAGCAGCGTAGAGGGGACTAGCGGGTACAATGAGCAGTTCTTC. The chain joins TRBV9 to TRBJ2-1; 12 nucleotides align to TRBD2. V shed 0 bases, J shed 4 bases, and the junction held 2 bases outside the gene matches. The CDR3 totals 16 residues. Germline V gene data show CDR1 as SGDLS and CDR2 as YYNGEE.

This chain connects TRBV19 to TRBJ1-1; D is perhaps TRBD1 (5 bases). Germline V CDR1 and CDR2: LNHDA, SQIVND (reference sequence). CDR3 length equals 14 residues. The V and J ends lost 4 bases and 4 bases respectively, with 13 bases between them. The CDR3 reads CASSRQTAVTEAFF. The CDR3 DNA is TGTGCCAGTAGTAGACAGACAGCGGTCACTGAAGCTTTCTTT.

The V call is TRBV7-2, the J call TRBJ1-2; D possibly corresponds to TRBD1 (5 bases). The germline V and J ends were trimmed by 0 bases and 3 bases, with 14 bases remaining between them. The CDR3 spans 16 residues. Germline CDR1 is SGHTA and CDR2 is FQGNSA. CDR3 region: CASSLAGASRDYGYTF. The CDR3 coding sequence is TGTGCCAGCAGCTTAGCTGGGGCCTCGCGGGACTATGGCTACACCTTC.

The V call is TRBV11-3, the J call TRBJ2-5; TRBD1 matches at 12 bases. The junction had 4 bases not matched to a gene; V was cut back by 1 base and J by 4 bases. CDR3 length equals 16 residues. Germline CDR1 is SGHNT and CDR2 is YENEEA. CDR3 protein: CASSLGGQGARETQYF. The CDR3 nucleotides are TGTGCCAGCAGCTTAGGGGGACAGGGGGCTAGAGAGACCCAGTACTTC.

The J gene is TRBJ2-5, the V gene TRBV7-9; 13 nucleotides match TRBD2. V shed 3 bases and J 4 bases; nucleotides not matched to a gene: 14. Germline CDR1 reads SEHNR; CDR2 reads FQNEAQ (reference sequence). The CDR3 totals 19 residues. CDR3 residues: CASSFSGKLAGGLGETQYF. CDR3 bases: TGTGCCAGCAGCTTCTCGGGAAAACTAGCGGGGGGGCTAGGAGAGACCCAGTACTTC.

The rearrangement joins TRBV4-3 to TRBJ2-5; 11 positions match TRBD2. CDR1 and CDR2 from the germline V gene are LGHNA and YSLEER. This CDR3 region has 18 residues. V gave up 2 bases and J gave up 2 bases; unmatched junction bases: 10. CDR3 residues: CASSQFSLAGGAQETQYF. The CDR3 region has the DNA TGCGCCAGCAGCCAATTTTCCCTAGCGGGGGGCGCTCAAGAGACCCAGTACTTC.

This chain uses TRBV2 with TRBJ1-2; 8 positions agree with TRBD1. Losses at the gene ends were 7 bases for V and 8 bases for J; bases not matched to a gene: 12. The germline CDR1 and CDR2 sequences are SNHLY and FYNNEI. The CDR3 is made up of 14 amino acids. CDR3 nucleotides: TGTGCCAGCACTCTCGGGAGGACAGGGTACGGCTACACCTTC. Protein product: CASTLGRTGYGYTF.

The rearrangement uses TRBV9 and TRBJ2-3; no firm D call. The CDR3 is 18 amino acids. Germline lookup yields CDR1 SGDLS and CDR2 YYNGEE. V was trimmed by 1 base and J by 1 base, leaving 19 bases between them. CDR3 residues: CASSVTKNQASRTDTQYF. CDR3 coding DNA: TGTGCCAGCAGCGTAACAAAGAACCAGGCAAGTCGCACAGATACGCAGTATTTT. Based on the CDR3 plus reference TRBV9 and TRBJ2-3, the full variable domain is DSGVTQTPKHLITATGQRVTLRCSPRSGDLSVYWYQQSLDQGLQFLIQYYNGEERAKGNILERFSAQQFPDLHSELNLSSLELGDSALYFCASSVTKNQASRTDTQYFGPGTRLTVL.

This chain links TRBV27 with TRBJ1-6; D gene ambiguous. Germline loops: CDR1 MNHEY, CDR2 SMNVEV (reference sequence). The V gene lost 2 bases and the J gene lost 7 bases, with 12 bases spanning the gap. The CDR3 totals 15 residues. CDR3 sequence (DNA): TGTGCCAGCAGTTTAAGTGGGAGTGTAAATTCACCCCTCCACTTT. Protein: CASSLSGSVNSPLHF.

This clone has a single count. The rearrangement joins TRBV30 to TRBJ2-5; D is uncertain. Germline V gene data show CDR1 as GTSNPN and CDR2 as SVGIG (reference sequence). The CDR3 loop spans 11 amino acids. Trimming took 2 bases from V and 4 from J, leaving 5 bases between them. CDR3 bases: TGTGCCTGGAGTTCGGGAGAGACCCAGTACTTC. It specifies CAWSSGETQYF.

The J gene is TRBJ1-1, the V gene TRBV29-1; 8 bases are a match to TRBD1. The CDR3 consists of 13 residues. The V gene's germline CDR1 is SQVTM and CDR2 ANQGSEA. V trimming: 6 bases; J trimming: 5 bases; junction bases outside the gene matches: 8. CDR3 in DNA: TGCAGCGTAAGCAGGGGGCGGATTACTGAAGCTTTCTTT. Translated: CSVSRGRITEAFF.